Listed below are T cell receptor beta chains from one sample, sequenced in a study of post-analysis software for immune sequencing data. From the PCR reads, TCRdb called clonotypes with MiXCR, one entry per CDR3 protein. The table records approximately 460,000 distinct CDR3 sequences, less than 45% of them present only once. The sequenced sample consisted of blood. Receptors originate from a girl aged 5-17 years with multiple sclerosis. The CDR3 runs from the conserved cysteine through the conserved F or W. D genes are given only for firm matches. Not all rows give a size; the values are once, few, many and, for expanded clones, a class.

CASSFSRGDEQYF	TGCGCCAGCAGCTTCAGTAGGGGAGACGAGCAGTACTTC	TRBV5-1	TRBJ2-7	few	NA
CSARDPIDREETQYF	TGCAGTGCTAGAGATCCCATAGACAGAGAAGAGACCCAGTACTTC	TRBV20-1	TRBJ2-5	few	NA
CASSPVPGVFDTQYF	TGTGCCAGCAGCCCTGTCCCGGGGGTTTTTGATACGCAGTATTTT	TRBV7-2	TRBJ2-3	few	NA
CSVKGGLGTEAFF	TGCAGCGTGAAAGGGGGCCTAGGGACTGAAGCTTTCTTT	TRBV29-1	TRBJ1-1	NA	TRBD1
CSADREGSYEQYF	TGCAGTGCCGACAGGGAAGGCTCCTACGAGCAGTACTTC	TRBV20-1	TRBJ2-7	few	TRBD1
CASSSQGLTAYGYTF	TGTGCCAGCAGCTCACAGGGACTGACTGCCTATGGCTACACCTTC	TRBV13	TRBJ1-2	NA	NA
CSVIAGGNEQFF	TGCAGCGTTATAGCGGGAGGCAATGAGCAGTTCTTC	TRBV29-1	TRBJ2-1	NA	TRBD2
CASSAGTGSLAEQYF	TGCGCCAGCAGCGCCGGGACAGGGTCTCTTGCCGAGCAGTACTTC	TRBV5-1	TRBJ2-7	few	TRBD1
CAISETYRGTDTQYF	TGTGCCATCAGTGAGACATACAGGGGCACAGATACGCAGTATTTT	TRBV10-3	TRBJ2-3	NA	NA
CASSGRDSHNEQFF	TGTGCCAGCAGCGGCCGGGACAGTCACAATGAGCAGTTCTTC	TRBV21-1	TRBJ2-1	NA	NA
CASRHQSGRDYEQYF	TGTGCCAGCAGACACCAATCGGGACGCGACTACGAGCAGTACTTC	TRBV6-6	TRBJ2-7	NA	NA
CASSLGGADEQFF	TGTGCCAGCAGCTTAGGGGGTGCGGATGAGCAGTTCTTC	TRBV7-9	TRBJ2-1	NA	NA
CASSDNSGSTEAFF	TGTGCCAGCAGTGACAATTCAGGGTCCACTGAAGCTTTCTTT	TRBV25-1	TRBJ1-1	NA	NA
CASSQGRTSGSNEQFF	TGTGCCAGCAGCCAAGGACGAACTAGCGGGAGTAATGAGCAGTTCTTC	TRBV4-2	TRBJ2-1	NA	TRBD2
CASSEAGEGRDTQYF	TGTGCCAGCAGTGAGGCGGGAGAAGGGAGGGATACGCAGTATTTT	TRBV25-1	TRBJ2-3	NA	TRBD2
CASSLRGNEQYF	TGTGCCAGCAGCTTAAGGGGTAACGAGCAGTACTTC	TRBV7-2	TRBJ2-7	few	NA
CASTPGAGLTDTQYF	TGCGCCAGCACCCCGGGGGCGGGTCTCACAGATACGCAGTATTTT	TRBV5-1	TRBJ2-3	few	NA
CASSPSGRWGEQFF	TGTGCCAGCAGCCCTAGCGGGAGGTGGGGGGAGCAGTTCTTC	TRBV11-2	TRBJ2-1	few	TRBD2
CASGYGRVIATNEKLFF	TGCGCCAGCGGTTACGGACGGGTTATTGCAACTAATGAAAAACTGTTTTTT	TRBV4-1	TRBJ1-4	NA	NA
CATQVTGGIYEQYF	TGTGCCACACAGGTGACAGGGGGAATCTACGAGCAGTACTTC	TRBV6-5	TRBJ2-7	NA	TRBD1
CASSQIYGGQGETQYF	TGCGCCAGCAGCCAGATTTACGGGGGGCAGGGAGAGACCCAGTACTTC	TRBV4-3	TRBJ2-5	NA	NA
CASSLEYGIDEQYF	TGTGCCAGCAGCTTAGAATACGGTATCGACGAGCAGTACTTC	TRBV7-2	TRBJ2-7	NA	NA
CASSVRTGGTSEQYF	TGTGCCAGCAGCGTAAGAACCGGCGGGACTAGCGAGCAGTACTTC	TRBV9	TRBJ2-7	NA	TRBD2
CASSVVPSGRHYNEQFF	TGTGCCAGCAGCGTAGTCCCTAGCGGGAGACACTACAATGAGCAGTTCTTC	TRBV9	TRBJ2-1	few	TRBD2
CASSRVAFGPTEQYF	TGCGCCAGCAGCCGAGTGGCTTTCGGGCCCACCGAGCAGTACTTC	TRBV4-1	TRBJ2-7	NA	NA
CATSVDGSGANVLTF	TGTGCCACCAGCGTCGACGGCTCTGGGGCCAACGTCCTGACTTTC	TRBV15	TRBJ2-6	NA	NA